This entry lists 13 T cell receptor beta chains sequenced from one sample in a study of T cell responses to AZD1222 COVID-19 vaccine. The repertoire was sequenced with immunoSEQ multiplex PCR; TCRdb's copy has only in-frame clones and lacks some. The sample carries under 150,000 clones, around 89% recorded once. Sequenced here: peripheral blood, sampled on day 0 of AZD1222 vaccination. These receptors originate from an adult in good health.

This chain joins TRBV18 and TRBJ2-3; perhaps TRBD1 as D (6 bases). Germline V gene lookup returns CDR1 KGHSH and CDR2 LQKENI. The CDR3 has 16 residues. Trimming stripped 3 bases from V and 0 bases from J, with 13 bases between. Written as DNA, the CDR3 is TGTGCCAGCTCACCTATAGACAGGTTAAGCACAGATACGCAGTATTTT. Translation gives CASSPIDRLSTDTQYF. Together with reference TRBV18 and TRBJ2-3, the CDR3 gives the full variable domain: NAGVMQNPRHLVRRRGQEARLRCSPMKGHSHVYWYRQLPEEGLKFMVYLQKENIIDESGMPKERFSAEFPKEGPSILRIQQVVRGDSAAYFCASSPIDRLSTDTQYFGPGTRLTVL.

The CDR3 region is CASSPGGKQETQYF. The CDR3 DNA reads TGTGCCAGCAGCCCGGGGGGAAAACAAGAGACCCAGTACTTC. The genes are TRBV11-3 and TRBJ2-5; 7 nucleotides line up with TRBD2. CDR3 length: 14 residues. The germline V gene encodes CDR1 SGHNT and CDR2 YENEEA. J lost 2 bases, V lost 5 bases, and 5 bases had no gene match.

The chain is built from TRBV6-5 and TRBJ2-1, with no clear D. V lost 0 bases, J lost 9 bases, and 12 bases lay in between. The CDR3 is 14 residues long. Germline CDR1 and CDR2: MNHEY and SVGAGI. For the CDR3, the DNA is TGTGCCAGCAGTTACTCCTCGAACATCGGTGAGCAGTTCTTC. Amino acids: CASSYSSNIGEQFF.

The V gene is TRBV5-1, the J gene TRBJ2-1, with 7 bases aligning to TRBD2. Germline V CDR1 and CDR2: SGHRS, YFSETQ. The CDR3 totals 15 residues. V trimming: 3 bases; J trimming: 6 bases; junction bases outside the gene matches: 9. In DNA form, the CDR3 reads TGCGCCAGCAGCTGGGAGGGAAGGTTGTTCAATGAGCAGTTCTTC. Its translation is CASSWEGRLFNEQFF. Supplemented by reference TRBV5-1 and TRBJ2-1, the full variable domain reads KAGVTQTPRYLIKTRGQQVTLSCSPISGHRSVSWYQQTPGQGLQFLFEYFSETQRNKGNFPGRFSGRQFSNSRSEMNVSTLELGDSALYLCASSWEGRLFNEQFFGPGTRLTVL.

The CDR3 spells CASSSLPGTGNTIYF. CDR3 coding DNA: TGTGCCAGCAGCTCGCTCCCTGGTACTGGAAACACCATATATTTT. J is TRBJ1-3 and V is TRBV5-5; no clear D. V dropped 3 bases and J dropped 2 bases, with 12 bases sitting between them. Germline values: CDR1 SGHKS, CDR2 YYEKEE (reference sequence). The CDR3 has 15 residues.

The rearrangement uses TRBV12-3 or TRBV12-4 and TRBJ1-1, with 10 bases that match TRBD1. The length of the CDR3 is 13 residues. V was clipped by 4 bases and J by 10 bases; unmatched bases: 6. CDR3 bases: TGTGCCAGCAGTTCCAGGACAGGGGGGGTAGCTTTCTTT. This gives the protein CASSSRTGGVAFF.

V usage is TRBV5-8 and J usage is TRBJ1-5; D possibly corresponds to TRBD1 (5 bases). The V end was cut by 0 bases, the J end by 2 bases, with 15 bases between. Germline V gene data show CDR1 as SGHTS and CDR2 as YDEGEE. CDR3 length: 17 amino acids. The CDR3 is CASSLETGDRGNQPQHF. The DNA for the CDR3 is TGTGCCAGCAGCTTGGAGACGGGGGATCGGGGCAATCAGCCCCAGCATTTT.

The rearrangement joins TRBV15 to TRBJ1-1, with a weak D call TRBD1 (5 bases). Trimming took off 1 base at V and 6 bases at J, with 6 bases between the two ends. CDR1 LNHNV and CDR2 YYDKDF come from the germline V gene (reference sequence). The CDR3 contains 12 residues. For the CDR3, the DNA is TGTGCCACCAGCAGAGTGGGGGCTGAAGCTTTCTTT. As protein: CATSRVGAEAFF.

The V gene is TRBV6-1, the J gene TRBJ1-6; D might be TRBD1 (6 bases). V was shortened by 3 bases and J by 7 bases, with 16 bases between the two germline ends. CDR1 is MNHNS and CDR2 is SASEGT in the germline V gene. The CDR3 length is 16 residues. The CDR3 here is CASSDYQGWGNSPLHF. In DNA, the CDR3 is TGTGCCAGCAGTGACTATCAGGGGTGGGGAAATTCACCCCTCCACTTT.

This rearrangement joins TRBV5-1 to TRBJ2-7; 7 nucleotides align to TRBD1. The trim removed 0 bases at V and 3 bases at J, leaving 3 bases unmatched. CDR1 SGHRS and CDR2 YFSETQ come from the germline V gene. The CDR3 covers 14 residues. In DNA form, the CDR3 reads TGCGCCAGCAGCTTGGGGGGGACAGACTACGAGCAGTACTTC. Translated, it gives CASSLGGTDYEQYF.

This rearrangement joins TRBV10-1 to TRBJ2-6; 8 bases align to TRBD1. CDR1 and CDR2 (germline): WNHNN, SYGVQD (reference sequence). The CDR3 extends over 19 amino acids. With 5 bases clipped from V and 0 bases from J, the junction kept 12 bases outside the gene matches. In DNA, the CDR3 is TGCGCCAGCAGTCCCGGACAGGGCATCCCCCTCTCTGGGGCCAACGTCCTGACTTTC. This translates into CASSPGQGIPLSGANVLTF.

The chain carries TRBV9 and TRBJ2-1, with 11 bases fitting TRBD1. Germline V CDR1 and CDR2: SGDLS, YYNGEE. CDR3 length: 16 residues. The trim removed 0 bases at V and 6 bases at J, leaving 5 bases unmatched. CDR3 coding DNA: TGTGCCAGCAGCGTAGGTCCGGACAGGGGGCTCAATGAGCAGTTCTTC. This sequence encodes CASSVGPDRGLNEQFF.

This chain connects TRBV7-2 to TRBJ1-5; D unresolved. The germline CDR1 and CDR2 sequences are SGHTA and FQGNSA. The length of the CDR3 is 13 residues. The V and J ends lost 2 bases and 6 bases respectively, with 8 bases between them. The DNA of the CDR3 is TGTGCCAGCAGCTTATCCCTGGGTCAGCCCCAGCATTTT. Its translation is CASSLSLGQPQHF.